Each of the 20 T cell receptor beta chains below was sequenced from the same sample in a study of human T cells and chemical hapten exposure. Unfractionated whole blood was the source from which total RNA was extracted. During construction of the library, unique molecular identifiers were attached to individual cDNA molecules for quantitative, reproducible TCR counting. TCRdb called the reads again in MiXCR, with one record for every CDR3 protein. The sample yields about 120,000 distinct CDR3 sequences, approximately 9% seen once. What was sequenced was whole blood. The receptor source for this set is a human donor in good health. Some clones in this sample may be carry-over from other donors' samples.

The chain uses TRBV7-9 and TRBJ1-2, with D maybe TRBD1 (6 bases). This CDR3 has 14 amino acids. Germline V CDR1 and CDR2: SEHNR, FQNEAQ (reference sequence). The V and J ends lost 1 base and 5 bases respectively, with 11 bases between them. CDR3 DNA: TGTGCCAGCAGCTTAGGTGGGGGCCTTTATGGCTACACCTTC. This sequence encodes CASSLGGGLYGYTF.

The chain couples TRBV6-2 or TRBV6-3 to TRBJ2-7, with 7 bases identical to TRBD2. Looked up from germline, CDR1 is MNHEY and CDR2 is SVGEGT. The CDR3 sequence is 14 residues long. V lost 2 bases to trimming and J lost 4 bases; unmatched junction nucleotides: 5. The CDR3 DNA reads as TGTGCCAGCAGTTACCGGCTAGCGGTTTACGAGCAGTACTTC. Amino acids: CASSYRLAVYEQYF.

The sample holds a few counts of this clonotype. V and J are TRBV3-1 and TRBJ2-2; unclear D gene. Germline loops: CDR1 LGHDT, CDR2 YNNKEL (reference sequence). Trimming removed 0 bases from V and 5 bases from J, with 7 bases in between. The CDR3 contains 14 residues. The CDR3 loop reads CASSQEGGTGELFF. CDR3 bases: TGTGCCAGCAGCCAAGAGGGCGGTACCGGGGAGCTGTTTTTT.

The CDR3 sequence is CASSSRGRVSGNTIYF. CDR3 coding DNA: TGTGCCAGCAGCTCCAGAGGACGGGTCTCTGGAAACACCATATATTTT. This chain connects TRBV7-9 to TRBJ1-3; D unresolved. V was pared by 4 bases and J by 0 bases, with 13 bases between. The CDR3 totals 16 residues. The V gene's germline CDR1 is SEHNR and CDR2 FQNEAQ (reference sequence).

The chain carries TRBV10-3 and TRBJ2-1, with 9 bases identical to TRBD2. The CDR3 sequence is 15 residues long. CDR1 and CDR2 (germline): ENHRY, SYGVKD. Trimming at V came to 3 bases and at J to 5 bases, leaving 5 bases not matched to a gene. The CDR3 DNA sequence: TGTGCCATCAGTGATGGACAGCGGGGGGACAATGAGCAGTTCTTC. Translating gives CAISDGQRGDNEQFF.

V and J are TRBV6-5 and TRBJ2-7, with TRBD1 matching over 8 bases. The germline V gene has CDR1 MNHEY and CDR2 SVGAGI. There are 14 residues in the CDR3. V shed 8 bases and J 5 bases; nucleotides not matched to a gene: 11. This CDR3 reads CASAYRDRRDEQYF. The CDR3 DNA follows: TGTGCCAGCGCATACCGGGACAGGCGCGACGAGCAGTACTTC.

This clonotype was found a few times. V gene TRBV5-1 combines with J gene TRBJ1-2; weak D call: TRBD1 (5 bases). V shed 1 base and J shed 7 bases, with 17 bases lying between them. The CDR3 consists of 15 residues. CDR1 and CDR2 (germline): SGHRS, YFSETQ. The CDR3 sequence is CASSLLVEGTSGYTF. CDR3 bases: TGCGCCAGCAGCTTGTTGGTCGAGGGGACGTCTGGCTACACCTTC.

This clonotype was picked up many times. The V gene is TRBV12-3 or TRBV12-4, the J gene TRBJ2-1; 13 bases are a match to TRBD2. V lost 5 bases to trimming and J lost 7 bases; unmatched junction nucleotides: 8. The CDR3 spans 16 residues. CDR3 in DNA: TGTGCCAGCAGTCCCCAGACTAGCGGGAGGTTTAATGAGCAGTTCTTC. It codes for CASSPQTSGRFNEQFF.

This clonotype came up a few times. CDR3: CASSLSLYEQYF. In nucleotides, the CDR3 is TGTGCCAGCAGCCTATCATTGTACGAGCAGTACTTC. The J gene is TRBJ2-7, the V gene TRBV7-2; the D is unclear. The CDR3 runs 12 residues. Germline V gene data show CDR1 as SGHTA and CDR2 as FQGNSA. Between the trimmed V and J ends, which lost 5 bases and 4 bases, there was a span of 9 bases.

This clonotype was detected many times. The genes are TRBV27 and TRBJ2-6; weak D call: TRBD2 (6 bases). V was shortened by 3 bases and J by 0 bases, with 9 bases between the two germline ends. Germline loops: CDR1 MNHEY, CDR2 SMNVEV (reference sequence). CDR3 length equals 16 residues. CDR3 bases: TGTGCCAGCAGTTTTGGGGGGTTCTCTGGGGCCAACGTCCTGACTTTC. Its protein product is CASSFGGFSGANVLTF.

This clonotype has more than one count but fewer than ten. This rearrangement joins TRBV29-1 to TRBJ2-1; D unclear. Germline CDR1 reads SQVTM; CDR2 reads ANQGSEA. Trimming removed 7 bases from V and 9 bases from J, with 19 bases in between. CDR3 length equals 13 residues. CDR3 coding DNA: TGCAGCGCTCAAAGCGTGGAAGAAGGTGAGCAGTTCTTC. Translating gives CSAQSVEEGEQFF.

The chain uses TRBV7-9 and TRBJ1-2, with D maybe TRBD1 (5 bases). CDR3 length: 14 amino acids. The V end lost 6 bases, the J end lost 1 base, and 12 bases lay between the germline ends. Looked up from germline, CDR1 is SEHNR and CDR2 is FQNEAQ (reference sequence). The CDR3 is CASRGPDSNYGYTF. CDR3 coding DNA: TGTGCCAGCAGGGGGCCCGACAGTAACTATGGCTACACCTTC.

The V and J genes are TRBV5-1 and TRBJ2-7, with 7 bases matching TRBD2. The CDR3 extends over 15 amino acids. Per the germline V gene, CDR1 is SGHRS and CDR2 is YFSETQ. With V trimmed by 1 base and J by 0 bases, 4 bases remained unmatched. The chain's CDR3 is CASSLQRGFSYEQYF. The CDR3 bases are TGCGCCAGCAGCTTGCAGCGGGGTTTCTCCTACGAGCAGTACTTC. The full variable domain, with the rest looked up from reference TRBV5-1 and TRBJ2-7, is KAGVTQTPRYLIKTRGQQVTLSCSPISGHRSVSWYQQTPGQGLQFLFEYFSETQRNKGNFPGRFSGRQFSNSRSEMNVSTLELGDSALYLCASSLQRGFSYEQYFGPGTRLTVT.

This clonotype occurred many times. The chain couples TRBV7-9 to TRBJ2-7; tentative D call: TRBD2 (6 bases). The ends were cut back, 6 bases at V and 3 bases at J, with 12 bases in the middle. The length of the CDR3 is 13 residues. CDR1 is SEHNR and CDR2 is FQNEAQ in the germline V gene (reference sequence). The CDR3 region is CASRTTGSYEQYF. The DNA for the CDR3 is TGTGCCAGCAGGACAACCGGGAGCTACGAGCAGTACTTC.

This clonotype was seen many times. The rearrangement uses TRBV20-1 and TRBJ1-1; D is unresolved. CDR1 DFQATT and CDR2 SNEGSKA come from the germline V gene (reference sequence). The length of the CDR3 is 13 residues. The ends were cut back, 8 bases at V and 1 base at J, with 14 bases in the middle. This CDR3 is CSPYTGTNTEAFF. The CDR3 DNA is TGCAGTCCCTACACCGGCACGAACACTGAAGCTTTCTTT.

The gene calls are TRBV12-3 or TRBV12-4 and TRBJ2-2; tentatively, D is TRBD1 or TRBD2 (5 bases each). V lost 5 bases, J lost 1 base, and 11 bases lay in between. CDR3 length: 15 residues. CDR3 DNA sequence: TGTGCCAGCAGTCTACGGGACGGGAACACCGGGGAGCTGTTTTTT. This encodes CASSLRDGNTGELFF.

V usage is TRBV25-1 and J usage is TRBJ1-1; D is possibly TRBD1 (6 bases). Germline CDR1 MGHDK, CDR2 SYGVNS. The V and J ends lost 0 bases and 3 bases respectively, with 8 bases between them. This CDR3 region has 14 residues. In DNA form, the CDR3 reads TGTGCCAGCAGTGAATATAACAGGGACACTGAAGCTTTCTTT. It codes for CASSEYNRDTEAFF.

V usage is TRBV27 and J usage is TRBJ2-5; a weak D match, TRBD2 (5 bases). Germline V gives CDR1 MNHEY, CDR2 SMNVEV (reference sequence). This CDR3 is 12 amino acids long. Trimming removed 6 bases at V and 5 bases at J, with 10 bases between. This chain's CDR3 is CASRDEGETQYF. CDR3 DNA: TGTGCCAGCAGAGACGAGGGTGAGACCCAGTACTTC.

Points on this clonotype: A read error may explain this, as a much larger clone is one base away. The genes are TRBV2 and TRBJ1-1; D uncertain. The CDR3 covers 13 residues. Trimming shortened V by 5 bases and J by 2 bases, and 9 bases separated the two germline ends. From germline, CDR1 is SNHLY and CDR2 FYNNEI. The CDR3 here is CASSLYFNTEAFF. As DNA, the CDR3 is TGTGCCAGCAGTCTGTACTTCAACACTGAAGCTTTCTTT.

This clonotype showed up many times. This chain joins TRBV19 and TRBJ2-3; the D is unclear. The CDR3 extends over 13 amino acids. Trimming removed 9 bases from V and 6 bases from J, with 16 bases in between. Germline assignment: CDR1 LNHDA and CDR2 SQIVND (reference sequence). For the CDR3, the DNA is TGTGCCAGCTTAGACGGCCTAGTTGATACGCAGTATTTT. Protein product: CASLDGLVDTQYF. Full variable domain (missing parts from reference TRBV19 and TRBJ2-3): DGGITQSPKYLFRKEGQNVTLSCEQNLNHDAMYWYRQDPGQGLRLIYYSQIVNDFQKGDIAEGYSVSREKKESFPLTVTSAQKNPTAFYLCASLDGLVDTQYFGPGTRLTVL.